This TCR beta chain comes out of a study of OX40 agonist ivuxolimab in advanced cancers. On the study more broadly: An agonistic anti-OX40 (CD134) antibody, ivuxolimab, was used to treat the patients. The dose-escalation cohort was approximately 85% male, with a mean age of approximately 61 years, ranging about 23 to 90. Findings and limits, study-wide: Average numbers of expanded clones were greater in CD8+ T cells than in CD4+.

The data were produced by immunoSEQ multiplex PCR, yet TCRdb's version contains in-frame clones alone and is incomplete. The data show 80,000 or so clones, about 92% seen once. A word on this clone: Its target is unknown.

The sequence came from an adult with an advanced solid tumor such as melanoma, head and neck, liver or kidney cancer. Specimen: CD4+ or CD8+ T cells sorted from blood, collected in a trial of the OX40 agonist ivuxolimab.

CDR3 sequence: CASSLGTVPPEAFF. The CDR3 DNA sequence: TGTGCCAGCAGTCTCGGGACAGTTCCTCCTGAAGCTTTCTTT. The V gene is TRBV28, the J gene TRBJ1-1, with 7 bases lining up with TRBD1. Germline V CDR1 and CDR2: MDHEN, SYDVKM. V shed 5 bases and J 6 bases; nucleotides not matched to a gene: 9. CDR3 length: 14 residues.